Listed below are T cell receptor beta chains from one sample, sequenced in a study of monozygotic twins with cystic fibrosis. Here immunoSEQ multiplex PCR was the method, and the copy in TCRdb shows in-frame clones only, minus some. The sample has 8,000 to 10,000 clones; 90% to 95% are singletons. Input material: blood. The source is a boy aged 2 to 9 with cystic fibrosis. Each CDR3 is given with its conserved first and last residue. D genes are given only for firm matches. A row's size may be missing; if present it is once, few, many or a size class.

V gene	CDR3 length	J gene	D gene	clone size	CDR3 protein	CDR3 DNA
TRBV2	11	TRBJ1-1	.	.	CASGILTEAFF	TGTGCCAGCGGAATCCTCACTGAAGCTTTCTTT
TRBV29-1	15	TRBJ2-3	TRBD2	.	CSVVGRGVGTDTQYF	TGCAGCGTGGTTGGACGGGGGGTCGGAACAGATACGCAGTATTTT
TRBV27	14	TRBJ1-5	TRBD1	medium-sized	CASSLGTGVAPQHF	TGTGCCAGCAGTTTAGGGACAGGGGTTGCGCCCCAGCATTTT
TRBV5-6	14	TRBJ2-3	.	.	CASCSGFLADTQYF	TGTGCCAGCTGCAGCGGATTTCTCGCAGATACGCAGTATTTT
TRBV2	8	TRBJ2-3	TRBD1	.	CAITDRSF	TGTGCCATTACGGACAGGTCGTTT
TRBV10-3	14	TRBJ1-1	.	.	CAIRGGGANTEAFF	TGTGCCATCAGGGGTGGAGGGGCGAACACTGAAGCTTTCTTT
TRBV7-6	16	TRBJ2-2	.	few	CASSLDYLGGTGELFF	TGTGCCAGCAGCTTAGATTACCTAGGGGGCACCGGGGAGCTGTTTTTT
TRBV7-9	16	TRBJ2-7	TRBD1	once	CASSLDSAGTARGQYF	TGTGCCAGCAGCCTGGATTCTGCCGGGACAGCCCGGGGGCAGTACTTC
TRBV7-9	15	TRBJ2-7	TRBD1	once	CASSLVAGGGNEQYF	TGTGCCAGCAGCTTAGTTGCAGGGGGCGGCAACGAGCAGTACTTC
TRBV6-6	15	TRBJ2-1	TRBD2	.	CASSYPGGASYEQFF	TGTGCCAGCAGTTACCCCGGGGGGGCCTCATATGAGCAGTTCTTC
TRBV5-6	16	TRBJ2-3	.	.	CASSLAALYGTDTQYF	TGTGCCAGCAGCTTGGCCGCGCTGTATGGCACAGATACGCAGTATTTT
TRBV6-5	14	TRBJ1-6	TRBD1	few	CASTWDRESSPLHF	TGTGCCAGCACCTGGGACAGGGAAAGCTCACCCCTCCACTTT
TRBV2	11	TRBJ1-2	.	.	CASSERYGYTF	TGTGCCAGCAGTGAGAGGTATGGCTACACCTTC
TRBV7-8	15	TRBJ1-2	TRBD1	.	CASSLTGTVLYGYTF	TGTGCCAGCAGCTTGACAGGGACCGTACTCTATGGCTACACCTTC
TRBV19	14	TRBJ1-2	.	once	CASSIVGVGYGYTF	TGTGCCAGTAGTATAGTAGGCGTGGGCTATGGCTACACCTTC
TRBV5-5	16	TRBJ2-1	TRBD1	.	CASRTETRGPHNEQFF	TGTGCCAGCAGGACTGAGACGAGGGGGCCTCACAATGAGCAGTTCTTC
TRBV15	13	TRBJ2-3	.	.	CATSSRAADTQYF	TGTGCCACCAGCAGCAGAGCGGCAGATACGCAGTATTTT
TRBV18	15	TRBJ2-1	.	once	CASSQAGAAYNEQFF	TGTGCCAGCTCACAGGCGGGGGCAGCCTACAATGAGCAGTTCTTC